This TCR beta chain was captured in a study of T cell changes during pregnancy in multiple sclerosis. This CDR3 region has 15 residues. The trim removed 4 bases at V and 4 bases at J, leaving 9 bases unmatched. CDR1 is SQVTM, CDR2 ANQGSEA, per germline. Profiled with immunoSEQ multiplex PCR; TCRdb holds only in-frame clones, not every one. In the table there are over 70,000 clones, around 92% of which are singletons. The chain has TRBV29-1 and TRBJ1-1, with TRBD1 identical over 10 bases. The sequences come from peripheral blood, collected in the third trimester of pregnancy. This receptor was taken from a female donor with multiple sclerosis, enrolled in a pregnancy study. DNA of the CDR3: TGCAGCGTTGGACCTCGGGACAGGGGCGGCACTGAAGCTTTCTTT. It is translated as CSVGPRDRGGTEAFF.